This T cell receptor beta chain was sequenced during a study of CD8+CD57+ T cells in acquired aplastic anemia. Genomic DNA templated the TCR beta VDJ and CDR3 profiling. TCRdb independently ran MiXCR on the reads; one entry per CDR3 protein. The sample yields roughly 280,000 distinct CDR3 sequences, 45% to 65% seen once. This CDR3 spans 14 amino acids. V gave up 1 base and J gave up 2 bases, with 8 bases separating them. Germline V gives CDR1 SGHRS, CDR2 YFSETQ. Patients sequenced had flow cytometry evidence of CD8+CD57+ cell expansion. This clonotype came up a few times. The sequenced material came from sorted CD4+, CD8+, or CD8+CD57+ T cells (not recorded which) from PBMCs. The V call is TRBV5-1, the J call TRBJ2-3; D not resolved. This clonotype was obtained from a human donor with aplastic anemia. The CDR3 loop is CASSLSALTDTQYF. The CDR3 nucleotides read TGCGCCAGCAGCTTGTCGGCTCTCACAGATACGCAGTATTTT.